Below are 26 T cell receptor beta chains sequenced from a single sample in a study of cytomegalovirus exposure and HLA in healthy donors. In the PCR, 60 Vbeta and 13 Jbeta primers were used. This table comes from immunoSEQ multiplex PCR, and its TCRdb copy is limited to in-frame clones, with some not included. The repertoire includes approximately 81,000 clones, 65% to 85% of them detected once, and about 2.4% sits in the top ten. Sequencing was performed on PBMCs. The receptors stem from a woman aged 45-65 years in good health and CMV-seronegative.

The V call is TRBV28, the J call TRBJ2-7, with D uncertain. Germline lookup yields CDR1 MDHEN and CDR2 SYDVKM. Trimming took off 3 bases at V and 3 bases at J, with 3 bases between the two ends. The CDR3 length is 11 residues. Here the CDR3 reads CASSFSYEQYF. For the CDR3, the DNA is TGTGCCAGCAGTTTTAGCTACGAGCAGTACTTC. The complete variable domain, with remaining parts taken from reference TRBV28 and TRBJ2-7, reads DVKVTQSSRYLVKRTGEKVFLECVQDMDHENMFWYRQDPGLGLRLIYFSYDVKMKEKGDIPEGYSVSREKKERFSLILESASTNQTSMYLCASSFSYEQYFGPGTRLTVT.

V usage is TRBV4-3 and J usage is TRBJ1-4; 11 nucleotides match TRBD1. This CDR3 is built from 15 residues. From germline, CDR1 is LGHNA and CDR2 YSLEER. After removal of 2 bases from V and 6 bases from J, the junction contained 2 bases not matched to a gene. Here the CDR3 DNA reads TGCGCCAGCAGCCAAAGGACAGGGGGCTATGAAAAACTGTTTTTT. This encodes CASSQRTGGYEKLFF.

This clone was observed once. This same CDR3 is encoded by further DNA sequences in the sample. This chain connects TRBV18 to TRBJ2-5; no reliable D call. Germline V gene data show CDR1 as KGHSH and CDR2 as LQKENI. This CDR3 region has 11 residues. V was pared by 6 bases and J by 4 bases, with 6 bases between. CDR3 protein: CASSPGETQYF. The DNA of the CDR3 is TGTGCCAGCTCGCCCGGAGAGACCCAGTACTTC.

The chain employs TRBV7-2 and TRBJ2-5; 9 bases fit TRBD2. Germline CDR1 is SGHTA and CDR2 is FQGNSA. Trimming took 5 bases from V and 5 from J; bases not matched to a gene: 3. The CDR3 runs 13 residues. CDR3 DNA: TGTGCCAGCAGCCCCGGACTAGCGGAGACCCAGTACTTC. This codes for CASSPGLAETQYF.

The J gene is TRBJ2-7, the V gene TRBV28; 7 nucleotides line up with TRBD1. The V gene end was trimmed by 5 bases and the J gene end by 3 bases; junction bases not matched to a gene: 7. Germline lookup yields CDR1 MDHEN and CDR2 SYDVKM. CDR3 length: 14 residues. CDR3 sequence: CASSGDSPLYEQYF. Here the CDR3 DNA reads TGTGCCAGCAGTGGGGACAGTCCCCTCTACGAGCAGTACTTC.

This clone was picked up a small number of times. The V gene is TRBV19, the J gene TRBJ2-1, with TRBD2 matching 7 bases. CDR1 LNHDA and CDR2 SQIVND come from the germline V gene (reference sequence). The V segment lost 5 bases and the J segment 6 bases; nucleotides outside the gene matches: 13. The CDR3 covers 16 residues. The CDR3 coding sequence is TGTGCCAGTAGTGAACTGATGGCGGGAGTGCCCAATGAGCAGTTCTTC. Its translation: CASSELMAGVPNEQFF.

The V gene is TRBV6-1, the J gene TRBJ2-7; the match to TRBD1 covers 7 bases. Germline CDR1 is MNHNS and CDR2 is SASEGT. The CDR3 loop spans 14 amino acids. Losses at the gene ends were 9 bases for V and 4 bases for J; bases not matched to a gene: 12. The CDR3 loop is CASSNYRGTYEQYV. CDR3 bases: TGTGCCAGTTCGAATTACAGGGGTACGTACGAGCAGTACGTC.

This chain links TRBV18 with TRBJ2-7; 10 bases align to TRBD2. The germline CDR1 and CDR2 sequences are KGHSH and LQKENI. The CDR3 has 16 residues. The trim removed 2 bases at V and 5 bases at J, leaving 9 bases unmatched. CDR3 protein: CASSPIPSGRINEQYF. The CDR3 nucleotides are TGTGCCAGCTCACCAATTCCTAGCGGGAGAATAAACGAGCAGTACTTC. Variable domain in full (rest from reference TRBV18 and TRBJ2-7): NAGVMQNPRHLVRRRGQEARLRCSPMKGHSHVYWYRQLPEEGLKFMVYLQKENIIDESGMPKERFSAEFPKEGPSILRIQQVVRGDSAAYFCASSPIPSGRINEQYFGPGTRLTVT.

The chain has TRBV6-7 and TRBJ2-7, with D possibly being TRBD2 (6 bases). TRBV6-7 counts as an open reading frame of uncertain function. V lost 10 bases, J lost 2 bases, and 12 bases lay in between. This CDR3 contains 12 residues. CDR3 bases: TGTGCCATGCCCAGGGAGGCCTACGAGCAGTACGTC. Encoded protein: CAMPREAYEQYV.

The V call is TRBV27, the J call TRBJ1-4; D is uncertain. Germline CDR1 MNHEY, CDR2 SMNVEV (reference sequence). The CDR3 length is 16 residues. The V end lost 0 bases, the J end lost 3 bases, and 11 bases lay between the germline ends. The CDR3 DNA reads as TGTGCCAGCAGTTTATCTCACGCAGATTCTAATGAAAAACTGTTTTTT. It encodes CASSLSHADSNEKLFF.

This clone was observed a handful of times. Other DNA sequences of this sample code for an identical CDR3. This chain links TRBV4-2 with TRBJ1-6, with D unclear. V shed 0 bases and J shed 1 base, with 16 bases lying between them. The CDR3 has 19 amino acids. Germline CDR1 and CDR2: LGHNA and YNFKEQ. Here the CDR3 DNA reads TGTGCCAGCAGCCAAGATTCAGGAGGGATAGGGTCCTATAATTCACCCCTCCACTTT. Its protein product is CASSQDSGGIGSYNSPLHF.

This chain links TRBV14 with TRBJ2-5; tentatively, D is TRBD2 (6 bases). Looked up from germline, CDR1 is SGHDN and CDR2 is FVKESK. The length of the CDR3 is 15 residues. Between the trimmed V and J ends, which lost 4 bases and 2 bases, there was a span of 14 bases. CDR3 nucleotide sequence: TGTGCCAGCAGCCCCGAGTGGGACTTACAAGAGACCCAGTACTTC. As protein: CASSPEWDLQETQYF.

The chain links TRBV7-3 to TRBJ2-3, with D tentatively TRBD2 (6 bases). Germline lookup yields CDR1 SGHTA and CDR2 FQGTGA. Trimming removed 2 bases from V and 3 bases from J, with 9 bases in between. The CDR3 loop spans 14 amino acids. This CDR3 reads CASSLAGPTDTQYF. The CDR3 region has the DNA TGTGCCAGCAGCTTAGCGGGGCCGACAGATACGCAGTATTTT.

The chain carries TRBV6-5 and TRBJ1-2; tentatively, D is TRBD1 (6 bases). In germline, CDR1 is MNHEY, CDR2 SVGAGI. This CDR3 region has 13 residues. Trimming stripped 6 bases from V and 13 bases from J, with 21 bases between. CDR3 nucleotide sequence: TGTGCCAGCAGCGGTGACAGGACCCAACCGGGCACCTTC. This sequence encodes CASSGDRTQPGTF.

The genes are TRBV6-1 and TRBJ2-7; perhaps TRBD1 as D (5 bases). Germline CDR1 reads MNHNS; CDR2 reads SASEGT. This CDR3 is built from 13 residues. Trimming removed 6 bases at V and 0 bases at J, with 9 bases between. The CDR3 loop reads CASRSRASYEQYV. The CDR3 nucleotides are TGTGCCAGCAGATCCAGGGCCTCCTACGAGCAGTACGTC.

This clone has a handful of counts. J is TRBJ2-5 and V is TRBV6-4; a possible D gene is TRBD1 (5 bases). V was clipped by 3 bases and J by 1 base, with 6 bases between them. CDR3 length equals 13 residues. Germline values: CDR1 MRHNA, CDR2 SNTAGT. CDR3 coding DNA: TGTGCCAGCAGTGAGGGGCCCCAAGAGACCCAGTACTTC. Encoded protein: CASSEGPQETQYF.

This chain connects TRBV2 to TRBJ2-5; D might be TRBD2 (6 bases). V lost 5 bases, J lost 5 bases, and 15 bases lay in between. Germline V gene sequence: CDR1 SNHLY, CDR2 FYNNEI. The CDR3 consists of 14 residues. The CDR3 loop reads CASSPITGEETQYF. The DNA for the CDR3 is TGTGCCAGCAGTCCGATCACGGGAGAGGAGACCCAGTACTTC. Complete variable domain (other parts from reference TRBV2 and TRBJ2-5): EPEVTQTPSHQVTQMGQEVILRCVPISNHLYFYWYRQILGQKVEFLVSFYNNEISEKSEIFDDQFSVERPDGSNFTLKIRSTKLEDSAMYFCASSPITGEETQYFGPGTRLLVL.

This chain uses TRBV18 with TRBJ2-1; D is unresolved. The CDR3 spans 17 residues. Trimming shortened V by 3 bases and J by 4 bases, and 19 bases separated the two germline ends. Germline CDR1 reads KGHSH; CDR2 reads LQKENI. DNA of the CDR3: TGTGCCAGCTCACCTCCTAGGCCAACGGTCGAGTACAATGAGCAGTTCTTC. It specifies CASSPPRPTVEYNEQFF.

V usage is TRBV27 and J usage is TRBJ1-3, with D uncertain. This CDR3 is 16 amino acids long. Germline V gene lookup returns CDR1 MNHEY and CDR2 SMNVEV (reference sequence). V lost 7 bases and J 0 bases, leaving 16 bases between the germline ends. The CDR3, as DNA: TGTGCCAGCATTGAAGGAGGGCCGGTCTCTGGAAACACCATATATTTT. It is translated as CASIEGGPVSGNTIYF.

The CDR3 reads CASSTGTGGREQFF. For the CDR3, the DNA is TGTGCCAGCAGTACAGGGACAGGGGGCCGTGAGCAGTTCTTC. The chain uses TRBV28 and TRBJ2-1; 12 positions agree with TRBD1. This CDR3 is built from 14 residues. Unmatched junction bases numbered 5, after V lost 5 bases and J lost 9 bases. Germline loops: CDR1 MDHEN, CDR2 SYDVKM.

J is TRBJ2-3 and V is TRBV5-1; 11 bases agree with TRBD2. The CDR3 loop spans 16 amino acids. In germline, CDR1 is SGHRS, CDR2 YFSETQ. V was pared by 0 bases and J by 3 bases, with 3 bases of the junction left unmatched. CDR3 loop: CASSLDSGGGTDTQYF. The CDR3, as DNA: TGCGCCAGCAGCTTGGATAGCGGGGGGGGTACAGATACGCAGTATTTT.

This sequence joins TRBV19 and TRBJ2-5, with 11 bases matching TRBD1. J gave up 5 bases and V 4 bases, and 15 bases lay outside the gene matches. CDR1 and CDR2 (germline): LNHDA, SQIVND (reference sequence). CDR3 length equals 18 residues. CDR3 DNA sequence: TGTGCCAGTAGTAAGAGGTCTTACCGGGACAGGGGGTGGGAGACCCAGTACTTC. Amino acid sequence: CASSKRSYRDRGWETQYF. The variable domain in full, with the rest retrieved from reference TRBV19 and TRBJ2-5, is DGGITQSPKYLFRKEGQNVTLSCEQNLNHDAMYWYRQDPGQGLRLIYYSQIVNDFQKGDIAEGYSVSREKKESFPLTVTSAQKNPTAFYLCASSKRSYRDRGWETQYFGPGTRLLVL.

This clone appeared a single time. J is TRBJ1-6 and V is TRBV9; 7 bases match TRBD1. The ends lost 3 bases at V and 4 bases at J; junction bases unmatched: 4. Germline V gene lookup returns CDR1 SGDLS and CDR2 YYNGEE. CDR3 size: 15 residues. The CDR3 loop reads CASSGDSGYNSPLHF. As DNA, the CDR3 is TGTGCCAGCAGCGGGGACAGTGGGTATAATTCACCCCTCCACTTT.

CDR3 loop: CASTSNTGELFF. The CDR3 coding sequence is TGTGCCAGCACCTCCAACACCGGGGAGCTGTTTTTT. The V call is TRBV6-5, the J call TRBJ2-2; D not resolved. Germline CDR1 is MNHEY and CDR2 is SVGAGI. Trimming left V 7 bases short and J 2 bases short, with 5 bases between. The CDR3 length is 12 residues.

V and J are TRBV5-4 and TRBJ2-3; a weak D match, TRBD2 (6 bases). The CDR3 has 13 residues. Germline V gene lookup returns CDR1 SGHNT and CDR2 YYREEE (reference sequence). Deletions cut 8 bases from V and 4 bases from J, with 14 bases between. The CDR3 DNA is TGTGCCAGGGAGGGAAGGGAAGCAGATACGCAGTATTTT. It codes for CAREGREADTQYF.

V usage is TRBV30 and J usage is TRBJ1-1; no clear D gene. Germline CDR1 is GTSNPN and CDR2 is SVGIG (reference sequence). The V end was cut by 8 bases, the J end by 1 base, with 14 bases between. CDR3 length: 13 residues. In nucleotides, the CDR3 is TGTGCCGGCGACCAAGGGAGGAACACTGAAGCTTTCTTT. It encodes CAGDQGRNTEAFF.